This T cell receptor (beta chain) emerged from a study of control samples from healthy donors and cancer patients (dated by TCRdb to the early 2020s). For this clone: No cognate antigen has been identified for it. No much larger clone is present one base from it, and per-base qualities are unavailable.

Preparation of the library involved the immunoSEQ multiplex PCR assay. This is the immuneACCESS table as TCRdb keeps it, with only in-frame sequences that have V and J called. A part of the clones is gone; compared with another copy, unresolved V genes explain less than half, and the rest is unexplained. A total of fewer than 200,000 clones appear in this sample, approximately 96% of them only once. The ten largest clones represent approximately 1% of the sample. CDR1 LNHNV and CDR2 YYDKDF are derived from the germline V gene (reference sequence). Including cysteine and phenylalanine, the CDR3 has 17 amino acids. The sequence is cut down to CDR3 DNA, 51 bases in frame from base 1. The junction shows trimming of 3 bases on V and 5 bases on J, and the gene matches do not reach 15 bases of it.

This chain joins TRBV15 to TRBJ2-7, with TRBD1 identical over 8 junction bases. The sequence came from a woman aged 25-40 years in good health. Sequenced sample: blood. The CDR3 has the sequence CATSSPPGQEHTDEQYF. The nucleotides read TGTGCCACCAGCAGCCCACCGGGACAGGAGCACACGGACGAGCAGTACTTC.